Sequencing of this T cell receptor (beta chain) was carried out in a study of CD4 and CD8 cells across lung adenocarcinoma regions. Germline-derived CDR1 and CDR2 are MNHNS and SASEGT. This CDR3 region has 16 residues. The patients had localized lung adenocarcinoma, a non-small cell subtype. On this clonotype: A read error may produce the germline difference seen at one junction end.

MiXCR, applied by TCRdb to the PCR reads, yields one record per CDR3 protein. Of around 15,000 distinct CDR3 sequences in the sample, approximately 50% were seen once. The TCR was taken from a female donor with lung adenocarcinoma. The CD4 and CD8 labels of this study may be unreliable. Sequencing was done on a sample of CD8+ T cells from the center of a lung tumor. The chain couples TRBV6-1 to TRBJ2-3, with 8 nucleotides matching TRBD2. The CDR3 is CASRPSGRRTPDTQYF. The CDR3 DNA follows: TGTGCCAGCAGGCCTAGCGGGCGCCGAACCCCAGATACCCAGTATTTC.